Below are 3 T cell receptor beta chains sequenced from a single sample in a study of blood T cell repertoires in COVID-19. TCRdb's table, derived via immunoSEQ multiplex PCR, lists solely in-frame clones and lacks some. In the table there are tens of thousands of clones, 60% to 85% of which are singletons. Source material: peripheral blood. These receptors all come from a man aged 30-40 years with COVID-19, enrolled during active disease.

V and J are TRBV18 and TRBJ2-3; 12 nucleotides match TRBD1. CDR3 length: 16 residues. Trimming cost V 2 bases and J 6 bases; bases outside gene matches: 6. Germline V lookup: CDR1 KGHSH, CDR2 LQKENI. The CDR3 nucleotides are TGTGCCAGCTCACCAATAGGGACAGGGGGCCTGGATACGCAGTATTTT. This codes for CASSPIGTGGLDTQYF.

J is TRBJ1-2 and V is TRBV5-1; D ambiguous. V was shortened by 1 base and J by 8 bases, with 12 bases between the two germline ends. This CDR3 spans 13 amino acids. Germline lookup yields CDR1 SGHRS and CDR2 YFSETQ. CDR3 sequence reads: CASSLSLQTGYTF. In DNA, the CDR3 is TGCGCCAGCAGCTTGAGTTTACAGACGGGCTACACCTTC.

This rearrangement joins TRBV7-2 to TRBJ2-4, with TRBD2 as a possible D gene (7 bases). The CDR3 spans 14 residues. The germline CDR1 and CDR2 sequences are SGHTA and FQGNSA. Trimming took off 6 bases at V and 3 bases at J, with 12 bases between the two ends. The chain's CDR3 is CASRAGARKNIQYF. The CDR3 DNA reads as TGTGCCAGCAGGGCGGGGGCCCGCAAAAACATTCAGTACTTC.